These T cell receptor beta chains were read from a single sample in a study of blood T cell repertoires in COVID-19. This table comes from immunoSEQ multiplex PCR, and its TCRdb copy is limited to in-frame clones, with some not included. The table records 200,000 to 250,000 clones, about 84% of them present only once. Sequencing used PBMCs or T cells enriched from blood (not recorded which). These receptors were taken from a woman aged 40 to 55 with acute COVID-19. Both conserved end residues are part of each CDR3. A D gene is named only where the DNA matches it firmly. Only part of the rows carry a size: once, few, many, or a class if the clone is expanded.

TRBJ2-2 | TRBV29-1 | 14 | TRBD2 | - | CSVGLAVNTGELFF | TGCAGCGTTGGACTAGCGGTTAACACCGGGGAGCTGTTTTTT
TRBJ1-5 | TRBV28 | 16 | TRBD1 | few | CASSSPGTGDREPQHF | TGTGCCAGCAGTTCCCCCGGGACAGGTGATAGAGAGCCCCAGCATTTT
TRBJ2-7 | TRBV2 | 14 | TRBD1 | - | CASVRQGSTYEQYF | TGTGCCAGCGTCCGACAGGGATCCACCTACGAGCAGTACTTC
TRBJ2-1 | TRBV27 | 15 | TRBD2 | - | CASSLRLAGANEQFF | TGTGCCAGCAGTTTGCGACTAGCGGGAGCCAATGAGCAGTTCTTC
TRBJ2-3 | TRBV7-2 | 16 | TRBD1 | once | CASRRRTGVGHDTQYF | TGTGCCAGCAGGCGGCGGACAGGGGTCGGTCATGATACGCAGTATTTT
TRBJ2-7 | TRBV2 | 18 | TRBD2 | many | CASSQPLGLAGGPAEQYF | TGTGCCAGCAGTCAGCCCCTGGGACTAGCGGGGGGGCCAGCCGAGCAGTACTTC
TRBJ2-7 | TRBV5-6 | 14 | TRBD1 | - | CASSLQGASYEQYF | TGTGCCAGCAGCTTACAGGGGGCGTCCTACGAGCAGTACTTC
TRBJ1-6 | TRBV6-1 | 13 | - | - | CASSEVGDSPLHF | TGTGCCAGCAGTGAAGTCGGGGATTCACCCCTCCACTTT
TRBJ1-5 | TRBV10-2 | 13 | TRBD1 | - | CASRGTGNQPQHF | TGCGCCAGCAGGGGGACAGGCAATCAGCCCCAGCATTTT
TRBJ1-1 | TRBV11-2 | 16 | - | - | CASSLGGRRGNTEAFF | TGTGCCAGCAGCTTGGGGGGACGGAGGGGGAACACTGAAGCTTTCTTT
TRBJ1-3 | TRBV7-6 | 15 | - | few | CASSAVEGEGNTIYF | TGTGCCAGCAGCGCTGTCGAGGGGGAAGGAAACACCATATATTTT
TRBJ1-1 | TRBV21-1 | 13 | - | few | CASSSGTGAEAFF | TGTGCCAGCAGCAGCGGGACAGGGGCCGAAGCTTTCTTT
TRBJ2-1 | TRBV7-7 | 16 | TRBD2 | - | CASSLGSSGGADEQFF | TGTGCTAGCAGCTTAGGGTCTAGCGGGGGGGCCGATGAGCAGTTCTTC
TRBJ2-6 | TRBV30 | 17 | - | many | CAWSGGVPNSGANVLTF | TGTGCCTGGAGTGGAGGAGTACCCAACTCTGGGGCCAACGTCCTGACTTTC
TRBJ2-7 | TRBV28 | 16 | - | - | CASSSLRGAFLNEQYF | TGTGCCAGCAGCTCACTTCGGGGGGCCTTTTTGAACGAGCAGTACTTC
TRBJ1-2 | TRBV28 | 13 | TRBD1 | once | CASRTGGVSDYTF | TGTGCCAGCCGGACAGGGGGCGTCTCTGACTACACCTTC
TRBJ2-7 | TRBV27 | 13 | - | - | CASSRYSSYEQYF | TGTGCCAGCAGCCGGTATAGCTCCTACGAGCAGTACTTC
TRBJ1-2 | TRBV7-2 | 15 | TRBD1 | - | CASSPPGTGSYGYTF | TGTGCCAGCAGCCCACCCGGGACAGGGAGCTATGGCTACACCTTC
TRBJ2-1 | TRBV5-4 | 16 | TRBD1 | - | CASSSPRQGTYNEQFF | TGTGCCAGCAGCTCGCCCCGACAGGGAACCTACAATGAGCAGTTCTTC
TRBJ1-2 | TRBV7-8 | 13 | TRBD1 | once | CASSLRTGSGYTF | TGTGCCAGCAGCTTACGGACAGGGTCTGGCTACACCTTC
TRBJ1-5 | TRBV10-2 | 15 | TRBD1 | - | CASSETGGLDQPQHF | TGCGCCAGCAGTGAAACAGGGGGCCTCGATCAGCCCCAGCATTTT
TRBJ2-7 | TRBV28 | 14 | - | once | CASSWDIRSYEQYF | TGTGCCAGCAGTTGGGACATTCGGTCCTACGAGCAGTACTTC
TRBJ1-5 | TRBV28 | 13 | - | - | CATVLTVNQPQHF | TGTGCCACCGTTTTGACAGTCAATCAGCCCCAGCATTTT
TRBJ1-1 | TRBV2 | 10 | - | - | CASSLGPAFF | TGTGCCAGCAGTCTAGGTCCAGCTTTCTTT
TRBJ1-3 | TRBV4-1 | 16 | - | - | CASSQVAVTSGNTIYF | TGCGCCAGCAGCCAAGTGGCAGTCACCTCTGGAAACACCATATATTTT
TRBJ2-2 | TRBV28 | 13 | - | - | CASSLAVTGELFF | TGTGCCAGCAGTTTGGCCGTCACCGGGGAGCTGTTTTTT
TRBJ2-1 | TRBV6-4 | 15 | TRBD2 | - | CASSVRGGDYNEQFF | TGTGCCAGCAGTGTACGGGGGGGCGACTACAATGAGCAGTTCTTC
TRBJ1-5 | TRBV5-6 | 16 | TRBD1 | - | CASSQQDRGQFQPQHF | TGTGCCAGCAGCCAACAAGACAGGGGCCAGTTTCAGCCCCAGCATTTT
TRBJ1-2 | TRBV2 | 12 | - | - | CAVPGLGYGYTF | TGTGCCGTACCGGGACTAGGCTATGGCTACACCTTC
TRBJ1-1 | TRBV27 | 13 | - | - | CASSLHLNTEAFF | TGTGCCAGCAGTTTACATCTGAACACTGAAGCTTTCTTT
TRBJ2-1 | TRBV18 | 12 | - | - | CASSLQDNEQFF | TGTGCCAGCTCACTCCAGGACAATGAGCAGTTCTTC
TRBJ2-1 | TRBV9 | 17 | TRBD2 | - | CASSPRLAGGLYNEQFF | TGTGCCAGCAGCCCGCGACTAGCGGGGGGTCTATACAATGAGCAGTTCTTC
TRBJ2-7 | TRBV28 | 13 | - | - | CASSRDKRYEQYF | TGTGCCAGCAGTCGGGACAAGAGGTACGAGCAGTACTTC
TRBJ2-5 | TRBV3-1/TRBV3-2 | 16 | TRBD2 | - | CASSQGTSQEGETQYF | TGTGCCAGCAGCCAAGGGACTAGCCAGGAAGGGGAGACCCAGTACTTC
TRBJ1-5 | TRBV27 | 16 | - | many | CASSFVRAGGLEPQHF | TGTGCCAGCAGTTTCGTTCGGGCGGGGGGTCTTGAGCCCCAGCATTTT
TRBJ1-5 | TRBV30 | 14 | - | few | CAWSRRQSNQPQHF | TGTGCCTGGAGTCGGAGACAGAGCAATCAGCCCCAGCATTTT
TRBJ2-6 | TRBV7-9 | 18 | TRBD1 | - | CASSYGTGVNSGANVLTF | TGTGCCAGCAGCTACGGGACAGGGGTCAACTCTGGGGCCAACGTCCTGACTTTC
TRBJ1-1 | TRBV10-1 | 13 | - | - | CASSVSGFAEAFF | TGCGCCAGCAGTGTTAGTGGTTTTGCTGAAGCTTTCTTT
TRBJ2-1 | TRBV6-1 | 14 | - | few | CASSDLQGSDEQFF | TGTGCCAGCAGTGACCTTCAGGGGAGCGATGAGCAGTTCTTC
TRBJ1-3 | TRBV28 | 17 | - | - | CASSLPRREEIGNTIYF | TGTGCCAGCAGTCTGCCGAGACGGGAAGAGATTGGAAACACCATATATTTT